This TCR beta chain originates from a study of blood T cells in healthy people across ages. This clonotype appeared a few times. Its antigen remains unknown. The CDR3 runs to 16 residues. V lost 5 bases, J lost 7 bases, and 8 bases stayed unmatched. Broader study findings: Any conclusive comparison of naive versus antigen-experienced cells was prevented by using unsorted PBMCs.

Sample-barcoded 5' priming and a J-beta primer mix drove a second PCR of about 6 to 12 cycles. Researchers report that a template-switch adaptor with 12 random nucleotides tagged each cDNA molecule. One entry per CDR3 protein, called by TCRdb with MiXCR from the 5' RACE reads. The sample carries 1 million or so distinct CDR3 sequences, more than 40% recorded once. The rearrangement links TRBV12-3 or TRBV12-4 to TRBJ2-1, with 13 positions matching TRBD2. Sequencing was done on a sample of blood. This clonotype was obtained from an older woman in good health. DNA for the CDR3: TGTGCCAGCAGTCGGACTAGCGGGAGTTCGGGAAATGAGCAGTTCTTC. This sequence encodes CASSRTSGSSGNEQFF.